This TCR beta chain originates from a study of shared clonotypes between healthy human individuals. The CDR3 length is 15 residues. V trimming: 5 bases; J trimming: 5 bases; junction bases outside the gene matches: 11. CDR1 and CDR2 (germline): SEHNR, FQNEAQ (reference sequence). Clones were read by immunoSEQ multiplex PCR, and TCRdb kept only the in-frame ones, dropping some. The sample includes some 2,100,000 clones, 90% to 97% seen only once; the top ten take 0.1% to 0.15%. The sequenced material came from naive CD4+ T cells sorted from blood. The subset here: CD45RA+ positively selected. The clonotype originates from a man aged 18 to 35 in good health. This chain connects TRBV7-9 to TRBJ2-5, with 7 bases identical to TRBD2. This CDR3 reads CASSPRGRGEETQYF. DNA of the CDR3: TGTGCCAGCAGCCCGAGGGGACGGGGGGAGGAGACCCAGTACTTC.